The 2 T cell receptor beta chains below were found in one sample sequenced in a study of molecular identifiers for immune sequencing clone quantification. TCRdb redid the calling of the PCR reads with MiXCR, one entry per CDR3 protein. This table has approximately 550,000 distinct CDR3 sequences, about a fifth appearing once. The sequenced sample was naive CD8+ T cells from blood, with Jurkat cell RNA spiked in. Subset here: FACS-sorted CD8+CD4-CCR7+CD45RA+ naive T cells. These receptors all come from a human donor in good health. Some libraries in this study had Jurkat cell RNA spiked in.

V gene TRBV10-3 combines with J gene TRBJ2-5; weak D call: TRBD1 (6 bases). The CDR3 runs 12 residues. Per the germline V gene, CDR1 is ENHRY and CDR2 is SYGVKD. The V end lost 5 bases, the J end lost 4 bases, and 8 bases lay between the germline ends. Here the CDR3 reads CAISTGSETQYF. For the CDR3, the DNA is TGTGCCATCAGTACAGGGTCAGAGACCCAGTACTTC.

The genes are TRBV4-1 and TRBJ1-1; D gene uncertain. Germline V lookup: CDR1 MGHRA, CDR2 YSYEKL. This CDR3 contains 13 residues. The V gene lost 4 bases and the J gene lost 6 bases, with 12 bases spanning the gap. The CDR3 loop is CASSLPRAPEAFF. The CDR3 nucleotides are TGCGCCAGCAGCCTTCCAAGGGCCCCTGAAGCTTTCTTT.